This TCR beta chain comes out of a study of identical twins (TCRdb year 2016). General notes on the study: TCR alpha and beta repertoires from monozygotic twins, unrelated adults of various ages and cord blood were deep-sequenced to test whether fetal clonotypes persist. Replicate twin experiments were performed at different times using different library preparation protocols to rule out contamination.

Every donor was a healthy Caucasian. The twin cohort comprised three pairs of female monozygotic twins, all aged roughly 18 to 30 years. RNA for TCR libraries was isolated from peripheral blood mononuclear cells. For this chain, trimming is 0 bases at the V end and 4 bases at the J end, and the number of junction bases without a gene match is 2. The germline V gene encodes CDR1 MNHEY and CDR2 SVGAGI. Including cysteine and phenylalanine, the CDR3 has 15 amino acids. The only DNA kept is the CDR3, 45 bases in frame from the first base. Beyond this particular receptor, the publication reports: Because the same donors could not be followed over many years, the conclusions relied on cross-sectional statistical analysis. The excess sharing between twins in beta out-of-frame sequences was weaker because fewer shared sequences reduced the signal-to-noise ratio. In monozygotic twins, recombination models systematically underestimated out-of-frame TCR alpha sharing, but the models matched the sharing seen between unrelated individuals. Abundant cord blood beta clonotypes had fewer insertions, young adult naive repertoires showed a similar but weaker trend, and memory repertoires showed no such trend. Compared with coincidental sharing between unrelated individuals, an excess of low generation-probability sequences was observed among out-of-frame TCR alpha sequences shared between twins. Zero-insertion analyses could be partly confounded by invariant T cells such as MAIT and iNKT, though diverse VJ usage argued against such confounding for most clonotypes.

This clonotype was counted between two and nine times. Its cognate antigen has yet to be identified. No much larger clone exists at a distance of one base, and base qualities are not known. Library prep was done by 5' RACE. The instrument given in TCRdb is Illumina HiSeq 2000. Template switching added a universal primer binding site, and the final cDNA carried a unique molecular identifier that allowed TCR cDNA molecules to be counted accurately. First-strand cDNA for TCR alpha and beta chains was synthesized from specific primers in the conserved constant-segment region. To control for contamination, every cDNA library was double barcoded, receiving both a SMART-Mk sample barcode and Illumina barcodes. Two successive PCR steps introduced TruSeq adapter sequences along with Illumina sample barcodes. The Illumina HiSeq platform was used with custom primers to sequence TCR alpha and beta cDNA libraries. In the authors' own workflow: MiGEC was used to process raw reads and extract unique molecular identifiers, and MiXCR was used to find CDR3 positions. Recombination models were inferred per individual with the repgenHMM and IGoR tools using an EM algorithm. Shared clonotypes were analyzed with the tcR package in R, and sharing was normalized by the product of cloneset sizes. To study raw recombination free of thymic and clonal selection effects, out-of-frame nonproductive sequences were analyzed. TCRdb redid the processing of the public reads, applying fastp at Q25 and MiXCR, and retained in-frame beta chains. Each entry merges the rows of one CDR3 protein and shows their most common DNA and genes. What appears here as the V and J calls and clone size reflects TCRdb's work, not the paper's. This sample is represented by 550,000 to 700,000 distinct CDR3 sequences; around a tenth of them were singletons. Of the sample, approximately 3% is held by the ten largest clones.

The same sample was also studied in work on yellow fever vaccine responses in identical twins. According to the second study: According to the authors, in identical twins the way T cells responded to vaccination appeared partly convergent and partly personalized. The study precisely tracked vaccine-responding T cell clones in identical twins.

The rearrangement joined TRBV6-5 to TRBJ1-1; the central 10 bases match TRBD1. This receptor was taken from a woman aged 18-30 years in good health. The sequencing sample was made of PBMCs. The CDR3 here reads CASSYSWTGGTEAFF. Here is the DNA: TGTGCCAGCAGTTACTCATGGACAGGGGGCACTGAAGCTTTCTTT.